Included here is one TCR beta chain sequence, with context. Which antigen it targets is not known. The input lacks base qualities; no much larger clone sits a single base away. The sample's time point label, decoded: baseline before first vaccination. Vaccinee samples came from UK trials COV001 and COV002, including a single-blind randomized controlled phase 2/3 trial of AZD1222 (ChAdOx1 nCoV-19) in healthy adults. For TCRbeta chain sequencing, PBMC samples from trial participants were taken at day 0 and at day 28 after the second dose. This sample is part of a study of T cell responses to AZD1222 COVID-19 vaccine (dated by TCRdb to the early 2020s). General notes on the study: Because spike-specific TCR depth and breadth did not differ between the two schedules, AZD1222 recipients who got a second dose at roughly 4 weeks were pooled with those who got a second dose at roughly 12 weeks. A total of just over 230 trial participants underwent TCR sequencing, of whom about 200 had received two doses of AZD1222 and around 26 had received two doses of the MenACWY control vaccine. Enrollment into the trials was organized by age into subgroups of 18-55, 56-69 and 70-plus years, and those subgroups contained roughly 150, 30 and 60 TCR-sequenced participants, respectively. Here is what the overall study found, with its caveats: In the small 56-69-year group, the increase in depth fell short of significance, most likely because of low power. Spike-specific TCR breadth and depth rose significantly after two AZD1222 doses compared with day 0 and with MenACWY recipients. Only five to seven AZD1222 recipients were SARS-CoV-2 seropositive at baseline, limiting conclusions about previously exposed vaccinees. Epitopes outside the regions mutated in the B.1.351 and B.1.1.7 variants were reportedly recognized by nearly half of the unique spike-specific TCRs. Participants were mostly white British and included more females than males, and it was suggested by the authors that clonal diversity may have been underestimated. No day 14 peak-response samples were available, so repertoires were characterized only after the peak T cell response. The vaccine-associated CD4 TCRs covered the entire spike protein, and the dominant responses fell in regions 160-218 and 743-854.

The CDR3 regions of human TCRbeta chains were analyzed by immunosequencing. From the authors' description of their analysis: TCRs in the repertoires were compared against a reference library of SARS-CoV-2-specific TCRs that had been generated with the MIRA antigen-specificity platform. Breadth was defined as the fraction of unique TCRs that were SARS-CoV-2-associated. Depth was defined as the fraction of total T cells that were SARS-CoV-2-associated. Each spike-specific TCR was assigned to its reactive spike region and to a CD4 or CD8 class using the MIRA data. Log10-transformed breadth and depth values were compared by one-way ANOVA with Sidak's multiple comparisons tests. TCRdb took over this immuneACCESS table, retaining in-frame rearrangements with V and J assigned. Such tables are incomplete; in checked studies, under half of the missing clones stem from an unresolved V gene, and the remainder is unexplained. V and J calls and clone size come straight from that table; D and trimming were deduced from the DNA. The sample table shows fewer than 110,000 clones, and 85% to 90% are seen once. The ten biggest clones cover roughly 1.4% of the sample.

V loses 5 bases, J loses 5 bases, and the germline ends lie 15 bases apart. Its CDR3 holds 14 amino acids, cysteine through phenylalanine. Just CDR3 DNA is preserved here, 42 bases in frame from base 1. Sequences SGHAT (CDR1) and FQNNGV (CDR2) are obtained from the germline V gene. Rearrangement joined TRBV11-2 to TRBJ2-5, with an unclear D gene assignment. This receptor was obtained from an adult in good health. The sequencing used peripheral blood, collected on day 0 of AZD1222 vaccination. The DNA is as follows: TGTGCCAGCAGCCCGACCCCCAACCCGGAGACCCAGTACTTC. It translates to CASSPTPNPETQYF.